This TCR beta chain was captured in a study of long-term antiretroviral therapy in people with HIV. At survey level, the immunoSEQ assay was run in its v3.0 version. Profiling relied on immunoSEQ multiplex PCR, and the TCRdb table lists in-frame clones only, not all of them. In the table there are some 20,000 clones, 90% of which are singletons. CDR1 and CDR2 (germline): GTSNPN, SVGIG (reference sequence). The V and J ends lost 2 bases and 0 bases respectively, with 4 bases between them. The CDR3 is 12 amino acids. The rearrangement uses TRBV30 and TRBJ1-2; no definite D call. Here the sequenced sample was unsorted PBMCs, taken 4.4 years before starting antiretroviral therapy. This receptor was identified in a woman in her twenties or thirties with HIV. The CDR3 sequence: CAWSPANYGYTF. The CDR3 nucleotides read TGTGCCTGGAGTCCAGCTAACTATGGCTACACCTTC.